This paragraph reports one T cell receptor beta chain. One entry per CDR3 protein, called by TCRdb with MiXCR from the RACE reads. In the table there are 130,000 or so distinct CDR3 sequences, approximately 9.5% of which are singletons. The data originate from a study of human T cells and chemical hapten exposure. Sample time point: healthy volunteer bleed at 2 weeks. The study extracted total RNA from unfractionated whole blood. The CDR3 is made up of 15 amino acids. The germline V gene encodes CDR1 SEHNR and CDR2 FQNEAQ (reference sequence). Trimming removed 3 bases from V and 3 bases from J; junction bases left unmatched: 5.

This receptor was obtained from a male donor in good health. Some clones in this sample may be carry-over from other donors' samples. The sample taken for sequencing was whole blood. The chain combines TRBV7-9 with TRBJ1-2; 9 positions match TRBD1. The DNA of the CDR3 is TGTGCCAGCAGCTTTCGGACAGGGGCAGACTATGGCTACACCTTC. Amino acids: CASSFRTGADYGYTF. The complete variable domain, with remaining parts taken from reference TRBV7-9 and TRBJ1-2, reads DTGVSQNPRHKITKRGQNVTFRCDPISEHNRLYWYRQTLGQGPEFLTYFQNEAQLEKSRLLSDRFSAERPKGSFSTLEIQRTEQGDSAMYLCASSFRTGADYGYTFGSGTRLTVV.